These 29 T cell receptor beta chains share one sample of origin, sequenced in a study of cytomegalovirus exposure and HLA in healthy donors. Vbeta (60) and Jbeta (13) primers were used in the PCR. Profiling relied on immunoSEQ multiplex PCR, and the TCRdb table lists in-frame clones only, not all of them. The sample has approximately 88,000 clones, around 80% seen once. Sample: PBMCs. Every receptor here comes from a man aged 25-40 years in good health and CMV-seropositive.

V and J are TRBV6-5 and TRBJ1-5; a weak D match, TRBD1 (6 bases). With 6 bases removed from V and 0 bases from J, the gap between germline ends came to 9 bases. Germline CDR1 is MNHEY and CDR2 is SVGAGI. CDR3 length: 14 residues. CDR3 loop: CASRHRDSNQPQHF. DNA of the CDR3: TGTGCCAGCAGGCACAGGGATAGCAATCAGCCCCAGCATTTT.

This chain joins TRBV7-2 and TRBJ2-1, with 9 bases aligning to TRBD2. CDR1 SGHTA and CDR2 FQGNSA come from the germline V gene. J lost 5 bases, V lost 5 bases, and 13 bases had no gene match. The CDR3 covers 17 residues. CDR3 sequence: CASSIPTTSGWDNEQFF. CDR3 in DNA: TGTGCCAGCAGCATCCCTACTACTAGCGGGTGGGACAATGAGCAGTTCTTC. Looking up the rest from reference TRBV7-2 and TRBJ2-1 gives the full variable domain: GAGVSQSPSNKVTEKGKDVELRCDPISGHTALYWYRQSLGQGLEFLIYFQGNSAPDKSGLPSDRFSAERTGGSVSTLTIQRTQQEDSAVYLCASSIPTTSGWDNEQFFGPGTRLTVL.

CDR3 sequence reads: CASSIEGGSREQFF. CDR3 in DNA: TGTGCCAGTAGTATTGAAGGGGGCTCTCGTGAGCAGTTCTTC. V is TRBV19 and J is TRBJ2-1; TRBD1 matches 7 bases. Germline V gene data show CDR1 as LNHDA and CDR2 as SQIVND (reference sequence). The V segment lost 3 bases and the J segment 9 bases; nucleotides outside the gene matches: 8. The CDR3 contains 14 residues. The full variable domain, in which reference TRBV19 and TRBJ2-1 provide the parts outside the CDR3, is DGGITQSPKYLFRKEGQNVTLSCEQNLNHDAMYWYRQDPGQGLRLIYYSQIVNDFQKGDIAEGYSVSREKKESFPLTVTSAQKNPTAFYLCASSIEGGSREQFFGPGTRLTVL.

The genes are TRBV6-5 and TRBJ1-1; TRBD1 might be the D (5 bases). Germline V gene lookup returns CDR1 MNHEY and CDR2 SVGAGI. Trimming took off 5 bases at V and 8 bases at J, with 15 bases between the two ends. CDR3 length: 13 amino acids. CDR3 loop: CASSPNDRSEAFF. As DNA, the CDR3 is TGTGCCAGCAGTCCCAATGACAGATCAGAAGCTTTCTTT.

CDR3 region: CASSEASWDSSYEQYF. The CDR3 nucleotides are TGTGCCAGCAGTGAGGCTTCTTGGGACAGCTCCTACGAGCAGTACTTC. The chain couples TRBV6-1 to TRBJ2-7, with 7 bases fitting TRBD1. J gave up 0 bases and V 3 bases, and 8 bases lay outside the gene matches. The CDR3 runs 16 residues. Germline-derived CDR1 and CDR2 are MNHNS and SASEGT.

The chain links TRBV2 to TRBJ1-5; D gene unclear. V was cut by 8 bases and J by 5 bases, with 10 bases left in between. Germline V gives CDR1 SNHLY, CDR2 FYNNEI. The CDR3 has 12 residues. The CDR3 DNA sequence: TGTGCCAGCGGATCTGGAGATCAGCCCCAGCATTTT. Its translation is CASGSGDQPQHF.

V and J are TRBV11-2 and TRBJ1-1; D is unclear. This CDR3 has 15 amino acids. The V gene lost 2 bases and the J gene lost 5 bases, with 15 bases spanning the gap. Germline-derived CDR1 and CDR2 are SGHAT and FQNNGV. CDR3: CASSLHAPAGTEAFF. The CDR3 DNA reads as TGTGCCAGCAGCTTACACGCCCCGGCGGGAACTGAAGCTTTCTTT.

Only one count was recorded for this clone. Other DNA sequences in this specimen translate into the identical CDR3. The chain's CDR3 is CASRTGGSYGYTF. The CDR3 region has the DNA TGTGCCAGCAGAACAGGGGGCAGCTATGGCTACACCTTC. The rearrangement links TRBV6-1 to TRBJ1-2, with 9 bases matching TRBD1. The V segment lost 6 bases and the J segment 4 bases; nucleotides outside the gene matches: 3. Germline loops: CDR1 MNHNS, CDR2 SASEGT. There are 13 residues in the CDR3.

In nucleotides, the CDR3 is TGTGCCAGACAGGGACAAGAGACCCAGTACTTC. Its protein product is CARQGQETQYF. The J gene is TRBJ2-5, the V gene TRBV2; weak D call: TRBD1 (6 bases). This CDR3 spans 11 amino acids. V lost 9 bases and J 2 bases, leaving 7 bases between the germline ends. Germline V lookup: CDR1 SNHLY, CDR2 FYNNEI.

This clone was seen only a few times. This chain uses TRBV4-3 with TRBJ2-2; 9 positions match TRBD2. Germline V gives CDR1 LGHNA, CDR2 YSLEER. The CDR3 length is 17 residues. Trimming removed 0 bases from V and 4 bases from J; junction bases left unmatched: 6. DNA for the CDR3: TGCGCCAGCAGCCAAGAGGAGCTGCGGGAGGGCACCGGGGAGCTGTTTTTT. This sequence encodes CASSQEELREGTGELFF.

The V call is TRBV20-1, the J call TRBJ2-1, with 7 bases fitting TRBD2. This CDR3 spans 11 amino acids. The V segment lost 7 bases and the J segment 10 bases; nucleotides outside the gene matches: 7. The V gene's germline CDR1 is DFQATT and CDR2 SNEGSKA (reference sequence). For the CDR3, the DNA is TGCAGTGGCGCGAAGCGGGACGAGCAGTTCTTC. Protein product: CSGAKRDEQFF.

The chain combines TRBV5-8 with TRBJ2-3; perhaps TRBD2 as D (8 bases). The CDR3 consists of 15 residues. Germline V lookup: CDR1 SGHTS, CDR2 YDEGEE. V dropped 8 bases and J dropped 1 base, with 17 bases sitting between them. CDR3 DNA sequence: TGTGCCAGGACCGGGGGGGGACAGCGCACAGATACGCAGTATTTT. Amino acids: CARTGGGQRTDTQYF.

The CDR3, as DNA: TGCGCCAGCAGCTTGCAGGGTAATCAGCCCCAGCATTTT. Protein: CASSLQGNQPQHF. The J gene is TRBJ1-5, the V gene TRBV5-1; D possibly corresponds to TRBD1 (5 bases). V was cut by 1 base and J by 4 bases, with 6 bases left in between. Per the germline V gene, CDR1 is SGHRS and CDR2 is YFSETQ. The CDR3 runs to 13 residues.

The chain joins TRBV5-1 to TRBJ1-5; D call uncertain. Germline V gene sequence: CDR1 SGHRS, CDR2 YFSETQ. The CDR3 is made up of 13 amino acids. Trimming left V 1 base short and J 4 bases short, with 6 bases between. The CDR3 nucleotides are TGCGCCAGCAGCTTGACAGCTAATCAGCCCCAGCATTTT. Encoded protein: CASSLTANQPQHF. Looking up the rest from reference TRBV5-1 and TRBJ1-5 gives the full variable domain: KAGVTQTPRYLIKTRGQQVTLSCSPISGHRSVSWYQQTPGQGLQFLFEYFSETQRNKGNFPGRFSGRQFSNSRSEMNVSTLELGDSALYLCASSLTANQPQHFGDGTRLSIL.

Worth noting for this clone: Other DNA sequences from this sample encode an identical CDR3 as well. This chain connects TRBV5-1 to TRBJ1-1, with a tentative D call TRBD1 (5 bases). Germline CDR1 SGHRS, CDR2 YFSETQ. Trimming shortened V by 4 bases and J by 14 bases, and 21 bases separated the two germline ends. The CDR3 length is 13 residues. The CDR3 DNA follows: TGCGCCAGCAGCCCCGAACAGGCCTCCGGAGCCTTCTTT. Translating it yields CASSPEQASGAFF.

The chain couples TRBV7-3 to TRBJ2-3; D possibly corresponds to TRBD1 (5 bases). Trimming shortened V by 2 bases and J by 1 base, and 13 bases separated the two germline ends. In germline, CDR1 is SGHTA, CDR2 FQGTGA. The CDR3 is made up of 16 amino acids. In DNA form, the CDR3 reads TGTGCCAGCAGCTTAGGCAGGGTAGTGGGCACAGATACGCAGTATTTT. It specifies CASSLGRVVGTDTQYF.

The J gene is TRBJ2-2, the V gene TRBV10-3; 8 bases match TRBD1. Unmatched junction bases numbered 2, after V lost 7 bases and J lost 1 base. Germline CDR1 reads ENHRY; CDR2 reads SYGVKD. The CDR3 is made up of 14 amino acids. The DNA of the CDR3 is TGTGCCATCACCGGGACAGGGAACACCGGGGAGCTGTTTTTT. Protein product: CAITGTGNTGELFF.

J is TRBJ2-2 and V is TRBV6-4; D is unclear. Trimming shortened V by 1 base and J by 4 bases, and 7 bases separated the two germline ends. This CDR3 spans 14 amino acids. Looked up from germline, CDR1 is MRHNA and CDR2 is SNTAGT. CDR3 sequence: CASSDLTGTGELFF. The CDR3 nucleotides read TGTGCCAGCAGTGACTTGACGGGCACCGGGGAGCTGTTTTTT.

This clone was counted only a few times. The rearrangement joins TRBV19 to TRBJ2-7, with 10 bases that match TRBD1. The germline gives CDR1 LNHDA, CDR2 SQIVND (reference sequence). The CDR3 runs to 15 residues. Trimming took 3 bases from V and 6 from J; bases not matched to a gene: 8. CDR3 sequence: CASSIVGTGASEQYF. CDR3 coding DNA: TGTGCCAGTAGTATCGTCGGGACAGGGGCGAGCGAGCAGTACTTC.

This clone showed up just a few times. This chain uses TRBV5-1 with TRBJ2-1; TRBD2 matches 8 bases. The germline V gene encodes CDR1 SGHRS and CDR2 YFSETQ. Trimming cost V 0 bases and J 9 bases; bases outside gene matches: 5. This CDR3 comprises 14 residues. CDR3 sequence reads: CASSLAGGPGEQFF. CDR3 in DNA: TGCGCCAGCAGCTTGGCGGGAGGGCCCGGTGAGCAGTTCTTC. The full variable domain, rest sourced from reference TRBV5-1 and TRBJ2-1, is KAGVTQTPRYLIKTRGQQVTLSCSPISGHRSVSWYQQTPGQGLQFLFEYFSETQRNKGNFPGRFSGRQFSNSRSEMNVSTLELGDSALYLCASSLAGGPGEQFFGPGTRLTVL.

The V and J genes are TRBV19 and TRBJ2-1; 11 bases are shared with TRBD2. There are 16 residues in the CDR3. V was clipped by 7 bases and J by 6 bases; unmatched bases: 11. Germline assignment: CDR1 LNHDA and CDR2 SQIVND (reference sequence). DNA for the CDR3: TGTGCCAGTACTAGTCGCGGGACTAGCGGATTCAATGAGCAGTTCTTC. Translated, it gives CASTSRGTSGFNEQFF. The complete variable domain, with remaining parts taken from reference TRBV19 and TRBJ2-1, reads DGGITQSPKYLFRKEGQNVTLSCEQNLNHDAMYWYRQDPGQGLRLIYYSQIVNDFQKGDIAEGYSVSREKKESFPLTVTSAQKNPTAFYLCASTSRGTSGFNEQFFGPGTRLTVL.

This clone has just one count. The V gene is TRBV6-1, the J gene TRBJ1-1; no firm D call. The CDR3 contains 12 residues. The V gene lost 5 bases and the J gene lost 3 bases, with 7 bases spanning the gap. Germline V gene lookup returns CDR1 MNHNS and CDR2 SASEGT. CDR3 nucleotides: TGTGCCAGCAGTTTTCGGGACACTGAAGCTTTCTTT. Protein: CASSFRDTEAFF.

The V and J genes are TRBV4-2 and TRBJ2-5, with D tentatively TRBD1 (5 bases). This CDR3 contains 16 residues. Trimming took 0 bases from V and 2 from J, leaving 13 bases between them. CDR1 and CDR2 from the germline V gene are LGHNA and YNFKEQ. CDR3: CASSQDKGADQETQYF. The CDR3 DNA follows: TGTGCCAGCAGCCAAGATAAAGGGGCAGATCAAGAGACCCAGTACTTC.

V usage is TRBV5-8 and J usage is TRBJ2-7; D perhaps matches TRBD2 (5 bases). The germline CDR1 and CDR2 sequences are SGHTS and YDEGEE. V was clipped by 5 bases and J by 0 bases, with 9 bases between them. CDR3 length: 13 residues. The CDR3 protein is CASSFGSSYEQYV. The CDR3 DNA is TGTGCCAGCAGTTTTGGGAGCTCCTACGAGCAGTACGTC.

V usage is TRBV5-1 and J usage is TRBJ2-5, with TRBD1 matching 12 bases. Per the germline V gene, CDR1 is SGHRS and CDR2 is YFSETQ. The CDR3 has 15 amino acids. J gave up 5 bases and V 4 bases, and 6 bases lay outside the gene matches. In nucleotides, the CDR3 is TGCGCCAGCAGCGGCCGGGACAGGGGGCGCGAGACCCAGTACTTC. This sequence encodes CASSGRDRGRETQYF.

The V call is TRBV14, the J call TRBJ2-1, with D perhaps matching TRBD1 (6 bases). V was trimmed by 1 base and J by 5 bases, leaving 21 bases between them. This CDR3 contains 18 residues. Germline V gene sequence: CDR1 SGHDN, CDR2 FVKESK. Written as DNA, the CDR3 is TGTGCCAGCAGCCAAGTTTCTTTTGGGACACCTGATAACAATGAGCAGTTCTTC. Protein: CASSQVSFGTPDNNEQFF.

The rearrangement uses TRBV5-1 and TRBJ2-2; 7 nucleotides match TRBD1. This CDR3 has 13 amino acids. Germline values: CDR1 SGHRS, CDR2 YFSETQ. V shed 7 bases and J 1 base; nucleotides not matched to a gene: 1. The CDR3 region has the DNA TGCGCCAGCCGACAGGGGAACACCGGGGAGCTGTTTTTT. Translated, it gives CASRQGNTGELFF.

The CDR3 bases are TGTGCCTGGAGCGGACTGGGGGGGCTCGACACTGAAGCTTTCTTT. Translating it yields CAWSGLGGLDTEAFF. V usage is TRBV30 and J usage is TRBJ1-1, with a tentative D call TRBD1 (6 bases). Trimming removed 3 bases at V and 3 bases at J, with 17 bases between. From germline, CDR1 is GTSNPN and CDR2 SVGIG (reference sequence). CDR3 length: 15 residues.

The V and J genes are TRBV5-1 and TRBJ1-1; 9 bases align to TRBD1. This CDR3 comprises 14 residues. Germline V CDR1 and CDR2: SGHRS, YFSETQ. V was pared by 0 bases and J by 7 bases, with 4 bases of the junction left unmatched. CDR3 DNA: TGCGCCAGCAGCTTGGGAGGGACAGGGTATGAAGCTTTCTTT. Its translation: CASSLGGTGYEAFF.